A selection of T cell receptor beta chains follows, all from one sample in a study of OX40 agonist ivuxolimab in advanced cancers. Using immunoSEQ multiplex PCR, the repertoire was profiled, and TCRdb retains in-frame clones only, with some absent. The data hold fewer than 200,000 clones, with approximately 94% observed a single time. The material was CD4+ or CD8+ T cells sorted from blood, obtained in a trial of the OX40 agonist ivuxolimab. Source of these receptors: an adult with an advanced solid tumor such as melanoma, head and neck, liver or kidney cancer. CDR3s include the opening cysteine and the closing phenylalanine or tryptophan. D genes are given only for firm matches. Some rows have no size entry. The others give once, few or many, or a class for an expanded clone.

d_gene,j_gene,v_gene,abundance,CDR3aa,CDR3nt
TRBD1,TRBJ1-1,TRBV28,.,CASSPGQGGTEAFF,TGTGCCAGCAGTCCGGGACAGGGGGGGACTGAAGCTTTCTTT
.,TRBJ1-3,TRBV6-1,.,CASSVGPYTIYF,TGTGCCAGCAGTGTGGGACCTTACACCATATATTTT
.,TRBJ1-2,TRBV10-3,.,CAISAAGIYGYTF,TGTGCCATCAGTGCGGCGGGTATCTATGGCTACACCTTC
.,TRBJ1-1,TRBV6-5,.,CASRRDLNTEAFF,TGTGCCAGCAGGAGGGACTTGAACACTGAAGCTTTCTTT
TRBD1,TRBJ1-1,TRBV9,.,CASSVRDSRNTEAFF,TGTGCCAGCAGCGTCCGGGACAGCCGGAACACTGAAGCTTTCTTT
.,TRBJ1-1,TRBV9,.,CASSVDQGEAFF,TGTGCCAGCAGCGTAGACCAGGGTGAAGCTTTCTTT
.,TRBJ2-2,TRBV9,.,CASSAQGGRWYTGELFF,TGTGCCAGCAGCGCCCAGGGGGGTCGGTGGTACACCGGGGAGCTGTTTTTT
.,TRBJ1-5,TRBV6-5,.,CASSYSHTPMDQPQHF,TGTGCCAGCAGTTACTCCCATACCCCAATGGATCAGCCCCAGCATTTT
TRBD1,TRBJ2-1,TRBV19,.,CASSVRQGGYNEQFF,TGTGCCAGTAGTGTTAGACAGGGGGGCTACAATGAGCAGTTCTTC
.,TRBJ1-2,TRBV27,once,CASSLRGGLGYGYTF,TGTGCCAGCAGTCTAAGGGGCGGGCTTGGCTATGGCTACACCTTC
TRBD1,TRBJ1-2,TRBV7-8,.,CASGDRTYGYTF,TGTGCCAGCGGGGACAGGACCTATGGCTACACCTTC
.,TRBJ1-1,TRBV7-2,once,CASSLKSVAFF,TGTGCCAGCAGCTTAAAGTCCGTAGCTTTCTTT
TRBD1,TRBJ2-7,TRBV5-1,.,CASSLEGAHPYF,TGCGCCAGCAGCTTGGAGGGGGCGCATCCGTACTTC